Below, 8 T cell receptor beta chains from the same sample are listed, as sequenced in a study of monozygotic twins with inflammatory bowel disease. No DNA is given; TCRdb re-called the 5' RACE reads and lists each CDR3 protein once. Reported are 170,000 or so distinct CDR3 sequences; the ten largest clones contain around 7%. The sample taken for sequencing was blood. The receptors derive from a human donor with ulcerative colitis or Crohn's disease, or a healthy co-twin of an affected twin (not recorded which).

The rearrangement links TRBV10-3 to TRBJ1-4; the TCRdb D gene call, TRBD1, has no DNA to confirm it. The germline gives CDR1 ENHRY, CDR2 SYGVKD. The CDR3 totals 14 residues. The CDR3 is CAISGTGGGEKLFF.

The CDR3 spells CASSQDQGRNEQYF. V usage is TRBV4-3 and J usage is TRBJ2-7; TCRdb's assignment of TRBD1 cannot be checked, as there is no DNA. Per the germline V gene, CDR1 is LGHNA and CDR2 is YSLEER. The CDR3 is made up of 14 amino acids.

This CDR3 reads CASRDRADGTYEQYF. The rearrangement links TRBV6-2 or TRBV6-3 to TRBJ2-7. Germline V lookup: CDR1 MNHEY, CDR2 SVGEGT. The CDR3 is 15 amino acids.

This chain links TRBV30 with TRBJ1-2; TCRdb names TRBD1, which stays unverified in the absence of DNA. The CDR3 is 12 residues long. Germline V gives CDR1 GTSNPN, CDR2 SVGIG (reference sequence). CDR3: CAWSPGQYGYTF.

This chain links TRBV20-1 with TRBJ1-4; without DNA, the TCRdb call of TRBD1 cannot be checked. This CDR3 is 13 amino acids long. Germline V gives CDR1 DFQATT, CDR2 SNEGSKA (reference sequence). CDR3 protein: CSAQDRAGEKLFF.

The chain carries TRBV5-1 and TRBJ1-1. The CDR3 spans 13 residues. Per germline, CDR1 SGHRS and CDR2 YFSETQ. CDR3 protein: CASSLEGRREAFF.

V gene TRBV12-3 or TRBV12-4 combines with J gene TRBJ2-1. The CDR3 consists of 14 residues. The CDR3 here is CASSGGSSYNEQFF.

The V and J genes are TRBV5-4 and TRBJ2-3; the D gene TCRdb calls, TRBD1, cannot be checked with no DNA. This CDR3 is built from 16 residues. The germline gives CDR1 SGHNT, CDR2 YYREEE (reference sequence). This CDR3 reads CASSSDRGRGTDTQYF. The full variable domain, with the rest looked up from reference TRBV5-4 and TRBJ2-3, is ETGVTQSPTHLIKTRGQQVTLRCSSQSGHNTVSWYQQALGQGPQFIFQYYREEENGRGNFPPRFSGLQFPNYSSELNVNALELDDSALYLCASSSDRGRGTDTQYFGPGTRLTVL.